This TCR beta chain comes out of a study of T cell responses to AZD1222 COVID-19 vaccine. Method: immunoSEQ multiplex PCR; TCRdb's copy keeps in-frame clones and lacks some. The sample contains about 120,000 clones, about 85% of which appear only once. The V gene's germline CDR1 is MDHEN and CDR2 SYDVKM. The CDR3 totals 14 residues. V lost 6 bases to trimming and J lost 3 bases, with 12 bases between them. The TCR comes from an adult who received the AZD1222 COVID-19 vaccine. The genes are TRBV28 and TRBJ1-5, with D perhaps TRBD1 (6 bases). The sample here was peripheral blood, taken 28 days after the second AZD1222 dose. The CDR3 sequence is CASRGGQVNQPQHF. CDR3 sequence (DNA): TGTGCCAGCAGGGGGGGGCAGGTCAATCAGCCCCAGCATTTT. The entire variable domain, with the rest obtained from reference TRBV28 and TRBJ1-5, is as follows: DVKVTQSSRYLVKRTGEKVFLECVQDMDHENMFWYRQDPGLGLRLIYFSYDVKMKEKGDIPEGYSVSREKKERFSLILESASTNQTSMYLCASRGGQVNQPQHFGDGTRLSIL.